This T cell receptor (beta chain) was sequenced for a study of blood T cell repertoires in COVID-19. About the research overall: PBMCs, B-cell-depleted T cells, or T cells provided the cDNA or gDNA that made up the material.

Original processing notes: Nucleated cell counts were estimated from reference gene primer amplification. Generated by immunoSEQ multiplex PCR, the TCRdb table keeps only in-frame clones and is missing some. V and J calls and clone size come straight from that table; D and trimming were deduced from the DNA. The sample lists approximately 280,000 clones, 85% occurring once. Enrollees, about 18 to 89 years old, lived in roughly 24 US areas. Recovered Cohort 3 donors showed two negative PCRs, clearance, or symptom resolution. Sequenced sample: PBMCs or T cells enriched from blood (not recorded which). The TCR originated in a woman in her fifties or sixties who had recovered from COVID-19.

In nucleotides, the CDR3 is TGTGCCAGCAGCTTAAAGGGGTATAGCAATCAGCCCCAGCATTTT. Its translation is CASSLKGYSNQPQHF. The chain joins TRBV5-6 to TRBJ1-5; D possibly corresponds to TRBD1 (5 bases). CDR1 is SGHDT and CDR2 is YYEEEE in the germline V gene. V gave up 2 bases and J gave up 0 bases, with 9 bases separating them. The length of the CDR3 is 15 residues.